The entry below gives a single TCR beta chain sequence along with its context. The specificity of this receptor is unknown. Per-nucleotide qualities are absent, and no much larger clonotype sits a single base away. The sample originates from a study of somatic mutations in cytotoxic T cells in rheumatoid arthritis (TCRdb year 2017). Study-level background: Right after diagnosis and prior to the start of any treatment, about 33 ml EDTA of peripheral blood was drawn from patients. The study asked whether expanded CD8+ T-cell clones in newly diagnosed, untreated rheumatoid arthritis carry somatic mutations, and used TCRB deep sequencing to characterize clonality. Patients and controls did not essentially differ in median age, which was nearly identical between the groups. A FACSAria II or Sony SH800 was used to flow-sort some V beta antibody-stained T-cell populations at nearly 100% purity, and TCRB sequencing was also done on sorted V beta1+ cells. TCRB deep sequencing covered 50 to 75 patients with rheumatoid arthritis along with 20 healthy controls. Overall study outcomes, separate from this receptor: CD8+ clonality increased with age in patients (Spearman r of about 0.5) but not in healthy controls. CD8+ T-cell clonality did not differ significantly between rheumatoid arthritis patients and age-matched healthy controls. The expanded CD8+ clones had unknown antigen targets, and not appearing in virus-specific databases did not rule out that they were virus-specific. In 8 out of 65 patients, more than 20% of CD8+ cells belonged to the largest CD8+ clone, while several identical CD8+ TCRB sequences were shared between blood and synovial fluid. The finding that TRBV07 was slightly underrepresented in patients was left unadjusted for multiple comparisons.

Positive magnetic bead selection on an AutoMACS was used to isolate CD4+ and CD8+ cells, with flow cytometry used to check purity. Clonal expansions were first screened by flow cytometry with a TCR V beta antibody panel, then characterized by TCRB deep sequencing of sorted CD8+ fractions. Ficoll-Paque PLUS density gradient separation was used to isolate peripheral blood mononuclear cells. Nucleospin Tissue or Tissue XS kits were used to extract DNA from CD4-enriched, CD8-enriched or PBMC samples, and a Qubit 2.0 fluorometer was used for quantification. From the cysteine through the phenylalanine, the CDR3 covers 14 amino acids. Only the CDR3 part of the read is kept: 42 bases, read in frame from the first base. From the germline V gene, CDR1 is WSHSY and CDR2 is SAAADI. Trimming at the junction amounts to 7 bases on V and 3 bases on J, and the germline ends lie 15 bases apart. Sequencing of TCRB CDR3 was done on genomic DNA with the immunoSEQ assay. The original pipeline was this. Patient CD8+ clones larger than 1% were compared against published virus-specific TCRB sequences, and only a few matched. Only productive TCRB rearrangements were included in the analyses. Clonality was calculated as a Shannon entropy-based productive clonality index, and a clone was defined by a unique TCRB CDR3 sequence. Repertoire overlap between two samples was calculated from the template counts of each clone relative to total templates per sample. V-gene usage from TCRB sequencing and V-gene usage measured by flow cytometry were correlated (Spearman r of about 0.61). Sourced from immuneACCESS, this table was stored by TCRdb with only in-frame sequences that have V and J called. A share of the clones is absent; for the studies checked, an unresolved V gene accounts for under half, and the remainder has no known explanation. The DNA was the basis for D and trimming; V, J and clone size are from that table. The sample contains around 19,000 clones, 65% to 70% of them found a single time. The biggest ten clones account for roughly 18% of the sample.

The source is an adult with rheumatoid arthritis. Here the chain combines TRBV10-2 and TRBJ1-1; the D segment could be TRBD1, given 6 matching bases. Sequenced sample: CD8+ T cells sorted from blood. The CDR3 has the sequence CASTEGGPDTEAFF. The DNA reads TGCGCCAGCACCGAGGGGGGACCGGACACTGAAGCTTTCTTT.